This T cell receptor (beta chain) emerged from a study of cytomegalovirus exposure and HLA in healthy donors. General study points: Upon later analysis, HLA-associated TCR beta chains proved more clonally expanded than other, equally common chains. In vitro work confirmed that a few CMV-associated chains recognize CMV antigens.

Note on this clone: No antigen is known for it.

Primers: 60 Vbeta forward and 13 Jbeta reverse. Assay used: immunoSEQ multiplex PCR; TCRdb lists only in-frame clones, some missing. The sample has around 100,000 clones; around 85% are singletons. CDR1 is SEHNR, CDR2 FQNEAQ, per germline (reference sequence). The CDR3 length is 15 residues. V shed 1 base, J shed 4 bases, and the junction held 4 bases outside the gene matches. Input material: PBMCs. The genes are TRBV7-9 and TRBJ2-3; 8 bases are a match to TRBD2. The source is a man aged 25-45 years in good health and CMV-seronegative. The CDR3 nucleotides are TGTGCCAGCAGCTTAGTGGCGGGAGGACCAGATACGCAGTATTTT. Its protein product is CASSLVAGGPDTQYF.